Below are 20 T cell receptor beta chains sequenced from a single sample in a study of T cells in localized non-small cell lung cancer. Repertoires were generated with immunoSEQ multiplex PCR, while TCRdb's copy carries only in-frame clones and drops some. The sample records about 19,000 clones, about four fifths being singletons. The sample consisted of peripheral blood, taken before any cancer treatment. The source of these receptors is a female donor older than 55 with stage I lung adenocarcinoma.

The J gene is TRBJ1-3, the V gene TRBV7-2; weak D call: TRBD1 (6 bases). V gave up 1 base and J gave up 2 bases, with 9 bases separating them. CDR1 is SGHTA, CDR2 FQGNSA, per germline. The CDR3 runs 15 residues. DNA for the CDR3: TGTGCCAGCAGCTTAGGGGGGACACCTGGAAACACCATATATTTT. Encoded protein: CASSLGGTPGNTIYF.

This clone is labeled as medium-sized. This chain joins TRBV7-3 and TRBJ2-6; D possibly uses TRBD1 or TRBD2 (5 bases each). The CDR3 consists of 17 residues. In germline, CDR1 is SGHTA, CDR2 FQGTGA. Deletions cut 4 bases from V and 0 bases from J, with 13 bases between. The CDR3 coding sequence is TGTGCCAGCAGCTGGGACGGATTAAGCTCTGGGGCCAACGTCCTGACTTTC. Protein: CASSWDGLSSGANVLTF. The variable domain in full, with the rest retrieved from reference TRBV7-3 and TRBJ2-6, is GAGVSQTPSNKVTEKGKYVELRCDPISGHTALYWYRQSLGQGPEFLIYFQGTGAADDSGLPNDRFFAVRPEGSVSTLKIQRTERGDSAVYLCASSWDGLSSGANVLTFGAGSRLTVL.

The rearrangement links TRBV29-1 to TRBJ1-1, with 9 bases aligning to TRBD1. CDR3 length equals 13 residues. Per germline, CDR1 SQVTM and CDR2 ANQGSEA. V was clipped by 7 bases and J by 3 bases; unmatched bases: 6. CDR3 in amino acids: CSAGQGSYTEAFF. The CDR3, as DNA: TGCAGCGCAGGACAGGGGTCTTACACTGAAGCTTTCTTT.

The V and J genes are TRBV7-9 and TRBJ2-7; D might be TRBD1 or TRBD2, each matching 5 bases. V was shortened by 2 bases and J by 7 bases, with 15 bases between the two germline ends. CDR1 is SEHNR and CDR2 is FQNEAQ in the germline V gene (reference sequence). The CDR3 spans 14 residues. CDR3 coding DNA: TGTGCCAGCAGCTTATCCGGGACCCCCGGGGAGCAGTACTTC. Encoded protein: CASSLSGTPGEQYF. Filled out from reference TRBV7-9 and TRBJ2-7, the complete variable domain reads DTGVSQNPRHKITKRGQNVTFRCDPISEHNRLYWYRQTLGQGPEFLTYFQNEAQLEKSRLLSDRFSAERPKGSFSTLEIQRTEQGDSAMYLCASSLSGTPGEQYFGPGTRLTVT.

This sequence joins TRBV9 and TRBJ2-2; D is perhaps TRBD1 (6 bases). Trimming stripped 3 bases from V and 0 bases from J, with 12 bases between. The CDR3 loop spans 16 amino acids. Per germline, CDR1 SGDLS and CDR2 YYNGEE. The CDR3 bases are TGTGCCAGCAGCGCACAGACAGGACCGAACACCGGGGAGCTGTTTTTT. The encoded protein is CASSAQTGPNTGELFF.

CDR3 region: CASSQDRTGTQYF. The CDR3 DNA is TGCGCCAGCAGCCAAGATAGGACCGGTACGCAGTATTTT. The chain employs TRBV4-1 and TRBJ2-3; unclear D gene. Germline assignment: CDR1 MGHRA and CDR2 YSYEKL. Trimming took 0 bases from V and 8 from J, leaving 9 bases between them. The CDR3 is made up of 13 amino acids.

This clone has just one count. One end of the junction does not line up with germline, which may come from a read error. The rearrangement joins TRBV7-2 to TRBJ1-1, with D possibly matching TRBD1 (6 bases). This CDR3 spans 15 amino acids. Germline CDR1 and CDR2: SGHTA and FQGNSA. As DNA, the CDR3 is TGTGCCAGCGGCTTAGACCCAGGGGCGAACACTGAAGCTTTCTTT. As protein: CASGLDPGANTEAFF.

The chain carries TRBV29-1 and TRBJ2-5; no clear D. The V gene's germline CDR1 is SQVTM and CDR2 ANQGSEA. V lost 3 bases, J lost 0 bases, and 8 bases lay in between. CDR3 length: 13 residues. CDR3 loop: CSVESTDQETQYF. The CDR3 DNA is TGCAGCGTTGAGAGCACGGACCAAGAGACCCAGTACTTC.

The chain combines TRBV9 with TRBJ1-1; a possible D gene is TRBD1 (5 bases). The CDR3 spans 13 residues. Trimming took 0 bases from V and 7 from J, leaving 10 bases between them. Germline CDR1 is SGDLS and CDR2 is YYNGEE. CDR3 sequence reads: CASSVVGGNEAFF. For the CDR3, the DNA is TGTGCCAGCAGCGTAGTGGGGGGGAATGAAGCTTTCTTT.

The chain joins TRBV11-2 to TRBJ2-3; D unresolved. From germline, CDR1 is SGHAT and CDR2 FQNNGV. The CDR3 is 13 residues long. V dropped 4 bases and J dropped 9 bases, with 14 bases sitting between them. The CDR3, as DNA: TGTGCCAGCAGCTCCCTCCGAGATTTCACGCAGTATTTT. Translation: CASSSLRDFTQYF.

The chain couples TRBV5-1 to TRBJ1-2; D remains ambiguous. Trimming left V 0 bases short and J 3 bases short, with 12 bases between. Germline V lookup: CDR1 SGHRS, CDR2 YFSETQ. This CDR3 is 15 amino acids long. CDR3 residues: CASSLGDGSYYGYTF. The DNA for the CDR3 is TGCGCCAGCAGCTTGGGAGACGGGTCCTACTATGGCTACACCTTC.

This CDR3 is CASSRQVSGANVLTF. Here the CDR3 DNA reads TGTGCCAGCAGCAGACAGGTTTCTGGGGCCAACGTCCTGACTTTC. The genes are TRBV7-8 and TRBJ2-6; possibly TRBD1 for D (6 bases). CDR3 length equals 15 residues. The V gene lost 5 bases and the J gene lost 1 base, with 9 bases spanning the gap. Germline CDR1 and CDR2: SGHVS and FQNEAQ.

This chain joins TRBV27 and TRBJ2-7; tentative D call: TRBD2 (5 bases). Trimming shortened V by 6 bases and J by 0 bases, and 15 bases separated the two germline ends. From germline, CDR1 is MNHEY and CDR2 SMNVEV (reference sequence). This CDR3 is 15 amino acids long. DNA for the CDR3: TGTGCCAGCAGAGTATCGGGGATGAGCTCCTACGAGCAGTACTTC. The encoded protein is CASRVSGMSSYEQYF.

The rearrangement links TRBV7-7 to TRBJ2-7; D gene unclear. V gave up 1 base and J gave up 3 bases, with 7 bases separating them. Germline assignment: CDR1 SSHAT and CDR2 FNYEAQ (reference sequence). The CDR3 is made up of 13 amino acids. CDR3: CASSLGPRYEQYF. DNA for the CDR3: TGTGCCAGCAGCTTAGGTCCCCGCTACGAGCAGTACTTC. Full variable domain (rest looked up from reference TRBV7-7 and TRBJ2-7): GAGVSQSPRYKVTKRGQDVTLRCDPISSHATLYWYQQALGQGPEFLTYFNYEAQPDKSGLPSDRFSAERPEGSISTLTIQRTEQRDSAMYRCASSLGPRYEQYFGPGTRLTVT.

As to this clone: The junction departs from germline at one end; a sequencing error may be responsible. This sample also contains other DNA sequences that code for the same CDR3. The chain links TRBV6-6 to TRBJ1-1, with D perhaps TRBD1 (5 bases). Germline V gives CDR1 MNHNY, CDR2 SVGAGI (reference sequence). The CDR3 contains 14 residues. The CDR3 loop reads CASILGGGGTEAFF. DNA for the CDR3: TGTGCCAGCATCCTGGGAGGTGGGGGAACTGAGGCTTTCTTT.

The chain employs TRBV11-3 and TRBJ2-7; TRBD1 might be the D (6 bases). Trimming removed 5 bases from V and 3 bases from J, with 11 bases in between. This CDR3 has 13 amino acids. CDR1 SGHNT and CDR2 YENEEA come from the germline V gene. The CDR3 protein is CASSMNRDYEQYF. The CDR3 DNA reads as TGTGCCAGCAGCATGAACAGGGACTACGAGCAGTACTTC.

The CDR3 DNA sequence: TGTGCCAGTAATGAAGGTCTTGGCAAAGAGACCCAGTACTTC. This encodes CASNEGLGKETQYF. The chain is built from TRBV19 and TRBJ2-5, with D uncertain. This CDR3 spans 14 amino acids. CDR1 LNHDA and CDR2 SQIVND come from the germline V gene (reference sequence). V lost 7 bases to trimming and J lost 3 bases, with 15 bases between them.

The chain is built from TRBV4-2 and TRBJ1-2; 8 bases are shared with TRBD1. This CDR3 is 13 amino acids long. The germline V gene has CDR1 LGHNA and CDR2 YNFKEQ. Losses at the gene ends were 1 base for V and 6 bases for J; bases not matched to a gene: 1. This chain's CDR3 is CASSQGDRNGYTF. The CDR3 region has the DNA TGTGCCAGCAGCCAAGGGGACAGGAATGGCTACACCTTC.

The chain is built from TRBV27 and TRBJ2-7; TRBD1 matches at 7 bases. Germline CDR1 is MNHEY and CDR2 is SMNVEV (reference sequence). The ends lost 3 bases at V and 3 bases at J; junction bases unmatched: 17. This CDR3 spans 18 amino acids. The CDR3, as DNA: TGTGCCAGCAGTTTCGCCCGACGACAGGGAAGTATGGTCTACGAGCAGTACTTC. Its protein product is CASSFARRQGSMVYEQYF.

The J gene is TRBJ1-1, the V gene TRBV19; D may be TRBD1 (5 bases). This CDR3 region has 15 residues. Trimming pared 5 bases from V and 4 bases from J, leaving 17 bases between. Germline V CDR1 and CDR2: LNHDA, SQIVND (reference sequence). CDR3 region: CASSSPGWGRTEAFF. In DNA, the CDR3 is TGTGCCAGTAGTTCCCCTGGGTGGGGACGCACTGAAGCTTTCTTT.